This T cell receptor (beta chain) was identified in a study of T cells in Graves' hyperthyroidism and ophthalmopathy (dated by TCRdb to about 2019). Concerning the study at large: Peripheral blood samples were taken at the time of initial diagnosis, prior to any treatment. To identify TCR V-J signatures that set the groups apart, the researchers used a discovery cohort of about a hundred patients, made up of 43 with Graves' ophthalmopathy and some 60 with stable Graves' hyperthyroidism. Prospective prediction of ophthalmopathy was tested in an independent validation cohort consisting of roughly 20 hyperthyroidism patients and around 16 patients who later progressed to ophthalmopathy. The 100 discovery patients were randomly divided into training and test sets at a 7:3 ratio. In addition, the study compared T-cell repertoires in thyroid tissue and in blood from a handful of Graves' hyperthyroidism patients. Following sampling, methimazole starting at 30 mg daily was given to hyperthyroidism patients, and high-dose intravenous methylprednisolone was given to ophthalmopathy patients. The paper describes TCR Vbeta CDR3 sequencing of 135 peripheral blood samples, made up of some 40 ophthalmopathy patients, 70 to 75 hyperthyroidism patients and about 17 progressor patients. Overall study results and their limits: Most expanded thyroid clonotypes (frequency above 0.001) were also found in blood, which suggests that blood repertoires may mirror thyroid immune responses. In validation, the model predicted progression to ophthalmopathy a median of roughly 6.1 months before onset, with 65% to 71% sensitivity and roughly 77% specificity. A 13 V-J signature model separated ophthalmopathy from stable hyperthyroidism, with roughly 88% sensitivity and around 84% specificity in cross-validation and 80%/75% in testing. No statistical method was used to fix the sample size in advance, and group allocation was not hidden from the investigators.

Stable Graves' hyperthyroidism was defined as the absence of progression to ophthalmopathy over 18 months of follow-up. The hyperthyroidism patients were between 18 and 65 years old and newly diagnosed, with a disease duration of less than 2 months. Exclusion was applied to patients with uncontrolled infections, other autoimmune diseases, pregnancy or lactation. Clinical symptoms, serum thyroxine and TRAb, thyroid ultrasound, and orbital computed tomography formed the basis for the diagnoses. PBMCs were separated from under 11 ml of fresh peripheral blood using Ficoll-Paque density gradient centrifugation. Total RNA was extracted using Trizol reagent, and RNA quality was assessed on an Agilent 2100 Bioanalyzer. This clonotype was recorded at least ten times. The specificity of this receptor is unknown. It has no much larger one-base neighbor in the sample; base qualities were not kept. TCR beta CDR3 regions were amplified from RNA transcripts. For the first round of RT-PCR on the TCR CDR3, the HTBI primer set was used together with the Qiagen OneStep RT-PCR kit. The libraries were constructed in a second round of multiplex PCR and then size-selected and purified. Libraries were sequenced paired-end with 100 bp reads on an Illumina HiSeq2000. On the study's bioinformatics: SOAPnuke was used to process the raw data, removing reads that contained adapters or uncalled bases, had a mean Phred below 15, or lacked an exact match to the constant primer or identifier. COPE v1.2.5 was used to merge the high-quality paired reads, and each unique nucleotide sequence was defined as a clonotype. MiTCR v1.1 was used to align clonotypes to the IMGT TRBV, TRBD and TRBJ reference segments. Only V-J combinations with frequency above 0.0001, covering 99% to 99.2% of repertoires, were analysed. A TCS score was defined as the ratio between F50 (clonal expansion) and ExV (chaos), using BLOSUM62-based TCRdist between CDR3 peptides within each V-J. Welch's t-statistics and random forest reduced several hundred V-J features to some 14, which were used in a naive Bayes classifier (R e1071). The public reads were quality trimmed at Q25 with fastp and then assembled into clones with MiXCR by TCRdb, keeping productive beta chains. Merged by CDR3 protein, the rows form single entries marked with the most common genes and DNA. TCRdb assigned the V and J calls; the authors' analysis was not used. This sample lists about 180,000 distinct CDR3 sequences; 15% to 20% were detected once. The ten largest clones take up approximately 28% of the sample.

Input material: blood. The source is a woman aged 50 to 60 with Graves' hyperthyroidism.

The CDR3 here reads CASSSTSGLVHSEQFF. The nucleotide sequence reads as follows: TGTGCCAGCAGCTCAACCTCGGGACTAGTCCATAGTGAGCAGTTCTTC. The V and J segments used are TRBV7-9 and TRBJ2-1; 8 bases in between match TRBD2. The junction shows trimming of 4 bases on V and 9 bases on J, and the gene matches do not reach 14 bases of it. The germline V gene (reference sequence) supplies CDR1 SEHNR and CDR2 FQNEAQ. CDR3 length: 16 amino acids, cysteine to phenylalanine. The DNA shown is the 48-base CDR3, in frame from base 1.